This record looks at one T cell receptor (beta chain) sequence and its context. Its target antigen remains unknown. Per-nucleotide qualities are absent, and no much larger clonotype sits a single base away. This entry comes from a study of blood T cells in healthy people across ages (dated by TCRdb to the mid-2010s). Turning to the overall study: In model experiments, template switching captured about one uniquely barcoded TCR beta cDNA molecule for every two T cells. Donors of different ages were randomly distributed across sequencing lanes to avoid experimental bias. Using the same blood draw, the study looked at two additional independent replicas of 1 million unique cDNA reads for two donors, one aged 18 to 30 and the other aged 80 or older. Donors were grouped into four age groups: young (average approximately 15 years), middle-aged (roughly 38), aged (about 60) and long-lived (around 82). Using deep sequencing normalized with unique cDNA molecular identifiers, the study measured how TCR beta repertoire diversity changes with age. Broader findings and caveats from the paper: Observed TCR beta diversity correlated strongly with the percentage of naive T cells measured by flow cytometry. Observed TCR beta diversity per million T cells fell roughly linearly with age, and a significant reduction was already apparent by age around 40. Estimates of total diversity based on one million sequenced T cells were considered lower bounds and underestimates. The CMV infection status of donors was not known, potentially confounding age-related changes in expanded clonotypes. Conclusive comparison of naive and antigen-experienced compartments was prevented by the profiling of bulk unsorted PBMCs. Compared with the aged group, more naive CD4+ T cells, fewer expanded clones and increased TCR diversity were shown by the long-lived group, suggesting age selection.

The germline V gene yields SGDLS for CDR1 and YYNGEE for CDR2. Deletion took 1 base off V and 2 bases off J, with a span of 14 bases between the germline ends. Inclusive of the bounding cysteine and phenylalanine, the CDR3 is 16 residues long. Just CDR3 DNA is preserved here, 48 bases in frame from base 1. The donors were 40 or so Caucasian individuals from Russia, aged 6 to 90 years, who were systemically healthy. Each donor gave about 10 milliliters of peripheral blood, drawn into EDTA-treated Vacutainer tubes. Ficoll-Paque density-gradient centrifugation was used to isolate PBMCs, with at least 6.5 million obtained per sample. Total RNA was extracted from PBMCs with Trizol reagent, with at least 5.5 micrograms obtained per sample. Naive CD45RAhigh/CD27high T cell percentages were measured by flow cytometry on a PBMC aliquot from every donor. Library creation used 5' RACE. Sequencing used an Illumina HiSeq 2500. A second PCR of roughly 7 to 11 cycles was run with a J-beta primer mix and a sample-barcoded 5' primer. Each TCR beta cDNA molecule received a unique molecular identifier from a template-switch 5' adaptor carrying 12 random nucleotides. Each sample yielded at least 3 million CDR3-containing paired-end reads. All of the RNA was converted into first-strand cDNA using the Mint cDNA synthesis kit, with a TRBC-specific oligonucleotide serving as the primer. Following uracil-DNA glycosylase treatment, all cDNA underwent a first 18-cycle PCR with the universal primers M1SS and BC2_uni_R. Turning to the authors' computational methods: Each sample was normalized by randomly selecting 1 million high-quality reads, each carrying a distinct molecular identifier. Reads with shared molecular identifiers were discarded instead of being binned into consensus sequences. MiTCR, set to a Q25 quality threshold and the strictest error-elimination algorithm, was used for CDR3 identification, clonotype clustering and error correction. A nonparametric unseen species model with Euler transformation was used to estimate a lower bound on total TCR beta diversity. TCRdb reprocessing: public reads trimmed at Q25 with fastp, clones called with MiXCR, in-frame beta chains kept. Rows merge per CDR3 protein into single entries with the most common DNA and genes. The V and J calls and clone size come from TCRdb's table, not from the authors' own analysis. The sample has around 970,000 distinct CDR3 sequences on record, about 51% of them singletons. The top ten clones comprise roughly 23% of the sample.

The sequence is built from TRBV9 and TRBJ2-3; the D segment cannot be called with confidence. The sequenced material came from blood. The TCR originated in an older woman in good health. The DNA sequence follows: TGTGCCAGCAGCGTAAGTCGCTCCATCTTCACAGATACGCAGTATTTT. Translated, it reads CASSVSRSIFTDTQYF.